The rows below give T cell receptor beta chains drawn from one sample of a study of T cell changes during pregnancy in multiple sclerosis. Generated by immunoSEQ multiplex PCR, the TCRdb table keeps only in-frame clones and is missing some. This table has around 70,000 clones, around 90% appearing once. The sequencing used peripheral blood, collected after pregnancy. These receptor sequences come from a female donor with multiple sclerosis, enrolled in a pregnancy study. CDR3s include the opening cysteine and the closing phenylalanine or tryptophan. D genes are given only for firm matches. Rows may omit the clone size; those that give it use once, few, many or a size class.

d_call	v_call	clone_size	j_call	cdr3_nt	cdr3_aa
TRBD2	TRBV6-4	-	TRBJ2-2	TGTGCCATCCCAAGCGGGAGAGGGACCGGGGAGCTGTTTTTT	CAIPSGRGTGELFF
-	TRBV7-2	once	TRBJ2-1	TGTGCCAGCAGCTTAGGTTTGCAGGTTCAGTTCTTC	CASSLGLQVQFF
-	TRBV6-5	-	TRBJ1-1	TGTGCCAGCAGCACGACAGACATGAACACTGAAGCTTTCTTT	CASSTTDMNTEAFF
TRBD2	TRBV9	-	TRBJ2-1	TGTGCCAGCAACCTAGCGGGAGGGCCGTGGAATGAGCAGTTCTTC	CASNLAGGPWNEQFF
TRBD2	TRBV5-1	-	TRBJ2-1	TGCGCCAGCAGCCTCTCCGGAGCGGGAGGGGGCAACAATGAGCAGTTCTTC	CASSLSGAGGGNNEQFF
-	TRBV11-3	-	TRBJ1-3	TGTGCCAGCAGCGAGGGGGGGACTGGAAACACCATATATTTT	CASSEGGTGNTIYF
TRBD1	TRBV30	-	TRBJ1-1	TGTGCCTGGAGTGTTCACAGGGGGTCTGCAGGGTGGCACCTTAGGTCCGCCGACACTGAAGCTTTCTTT	CAWSVHRGSAGWHLRSADTEAFF
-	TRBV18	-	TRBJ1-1	TGTGCCAGCTCACCACCGAGGATAACAGGACCCAAGAACACTGAAGCTTTCTTT	CASSPPRITGPKNTEAFF
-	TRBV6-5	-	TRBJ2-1	TGTGCCAGCTCCCGCTCGTGGGGGGATGAGCAGTTCTTC	CASSRSWGDEQFF
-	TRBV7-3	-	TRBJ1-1	TGTGCCAGCAGCCTCTCGCGGGCGGACACTGAAGCTTTCTTT	CASSLSRADTEAFF
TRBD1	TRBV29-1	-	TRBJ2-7	TGCAGCGTTGCCAGGGGGCCGGACGAGCAGTACTTC	CSVARGPDEQYF
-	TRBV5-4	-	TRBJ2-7	TGTGCCAGCAGCTTGGGGACTGGAATCAATTACGAGCAGTACTTC	CASSLGTGINYEQYF
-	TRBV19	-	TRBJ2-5	TGTGCCAGCTCATCCGGGATCCAAGAGACCCAGTACTTC	CASSSGIQETQYF
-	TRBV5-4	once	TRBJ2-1	TGTGCCAGCAGCTTGAAGGGGTCGTATGAGCAGTTCTTC	CASSLKGSYEQFF
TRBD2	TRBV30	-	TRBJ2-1	TGTGCCTGGAGTTGGGAGGGAGGGACGCAGTTCTTC	CAWSWEGGTQFF
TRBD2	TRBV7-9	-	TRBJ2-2	TGTGCCAGCAGTTCGACCGGGACTAGCGCTAACACCGGGGAGCTGTTTTTT	CASSSTGTSANTGELFF
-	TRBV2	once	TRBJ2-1	TGTGCCAGCAGCGGGATAAACTCCTACAATGAGCAGTTCTTC	CASSGINSYNEQFF
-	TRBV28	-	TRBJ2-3	TGTGCCAGCAGTTTAAGATGGATGGGGAGGACAGATACGCAGTATTTT	CASSLRWMGRTDTQYF
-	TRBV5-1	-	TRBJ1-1	TGCGCCAGCAGCCCCGGGGAGGCCGACGACACTGAAGCTTTCTTT	CASSPGEADDTEAFF
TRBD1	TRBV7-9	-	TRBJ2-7	TGTGCCAGCAGCGCAGAATACGGGACAGGCTACGAGCAGTACTTC	CASSAEYGTGYEQYF
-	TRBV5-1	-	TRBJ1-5	TGCGCCAGCAGCTTGGGGGTGGGGGCTGATCAGCCCCAGCATTTT	CASSLGVGADQPQHF
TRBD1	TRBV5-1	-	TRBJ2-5	TGCGCCAGCAGCTCGGAAGGACAGGGATCTGAGACCCAGTACTTC	CASSSEGQGSETQYF
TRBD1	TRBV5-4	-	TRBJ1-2	TGTGCCAGCAGGATGCGACAGGGAAGTTGGGGCTACACCTTC	CASRMRQGSWGYTF
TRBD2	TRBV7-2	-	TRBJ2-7	TGTGCCAGCAGCTTCGGGACTAGCGGGAGATACCTCTCCTACGAGCAGTACTTC	CASSFGTSGRYLSYEQYF
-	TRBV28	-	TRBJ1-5	TGTGCCAGCAGTTTAATGGAGTATCAGCCCCAGCATTTT	CASSLMEYQPQHF
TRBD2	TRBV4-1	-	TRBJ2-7	TGCGCCAGCAGCCAAGATACGGCGGGAGGCCTTTCTTACGAGCAGTACTTC	CASSQDTAGGLSYEQYF
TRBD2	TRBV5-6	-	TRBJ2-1	TGTGCCAGCAGCCAAACCGGGACTAGCGGGAGAAATGAGCAGTTCTTC	CASSQTGTSGRNEQFF
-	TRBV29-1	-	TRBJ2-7	TGCAGCGTTGAAAGTAGCGAGATCTCCTACGAGCAGTACTTC	CSVESSEISYEQYF
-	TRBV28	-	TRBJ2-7	TGTGCCAGCAGCCGTATCGAGCAGTACTTC	CASSRIEQYF
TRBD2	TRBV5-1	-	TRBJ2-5	TGCGCCAGCAGCTTGAATCGGGGGGACCAAGAGACCCAGTACTTC	CASSLNRGDQETQYF
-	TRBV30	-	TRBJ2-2	TGTGCCTGGAGTGTACGCGCCGAGGGGGAGCTGTTTTTT	CAWSVRAEGELFF
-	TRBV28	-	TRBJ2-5	TGTGCCAGCAGTCCCGGGTCCCAAGAGACCCAGTACTTC	CASSPGSQETQYF
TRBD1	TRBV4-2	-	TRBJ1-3	TGTGCCAGCAGCCATCTTGGGGGACAGGCTGGAAACACCATATATTTT	CASSHLGGQAGNTIYF
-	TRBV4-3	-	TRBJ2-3	TGCGCCAGCAGCCAAGCCCTGCGGGGAACAGATACGCAGTATTTT	CASSQALRGTDTQYF
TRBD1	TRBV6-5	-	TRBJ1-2	TGTGCCAGCAGTTACTCCCAGACAGGGGGGAACTATGGCTACACCTTC	CASSYSQTGGNYGYTF
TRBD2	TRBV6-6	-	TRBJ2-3	TGTGCCAGCAGTTATCAAGCGGGAGGAGCGCCAGATACGCAGTATTTT	CASSYQAGGAPDTQYF
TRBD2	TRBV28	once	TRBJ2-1	TGTGCCAGCAGCCCTAGGGCCGGCGGGAGGGGATTGAGCTCCTACAATGAGCAGTTCTTC	CASSPRAGGRGLSSYNEQFF
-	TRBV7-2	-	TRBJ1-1	TGTGCCAGTCGGGGGGGCCCCATGAACACTGAAGCTTTCTTT	CASRGGPMNTEAFF
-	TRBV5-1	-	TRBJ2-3	TGCGCCAGCAGCTTGAGCGGCCCCACAGATACGCAGTATTTT	CASSLSGPTDTQYF
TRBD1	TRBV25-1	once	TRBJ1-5	TGTGCCAGCAGTGAGGGGAACAGGGGGCATCAGCCCCAGCATTTT	CASSEGNRGHQPQHF
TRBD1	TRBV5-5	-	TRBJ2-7	TGTGCCAGCAGCTTGTTTTTAGGGGACAGGGGGCTCAACGAGCAGTACTTC	CASSLFLGDRGLNEQYF
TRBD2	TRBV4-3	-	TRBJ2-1	TGCGCCAGCAGCCAAAACCCCGCCGGGACTACCCTAACTGAGCAGTTCTTC	CASSQNPAGTTLTEQFF
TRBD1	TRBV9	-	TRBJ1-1	TGTGCCAGCAGCGTAGCCTTGGACAGGGTGGCTGAAGCTTTCTTT	CASSVALDRVAEAFF
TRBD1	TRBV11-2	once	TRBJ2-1	TGTGCCAGCATCCGGGACAGGGGCTACAATGAGCAGTTCTTC	CASIRDRGYNEQFF
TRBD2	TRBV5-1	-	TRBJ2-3	TGCGCCAGCAGCACGGCGGGGACTAGCTATACGCAGTATTTT	CASSTAGTSYTQYF
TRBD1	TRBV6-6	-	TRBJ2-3	TGTGCCAGCAGTTACTCCGGGACAGGGGACACAGATACGCAGTATTTT	CASSYSGTGDTDTQYF
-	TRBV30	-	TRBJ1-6	TGTGCCTGGGAACAGGATTCACCCCTCCACTTT	CAWEQDSPLHF
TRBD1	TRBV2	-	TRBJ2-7	TGTGCCAGCAGTGAAGCTTTCGGACAGGGGAACGAGCAGTACTTC	CASSEAFGQGNEQYF
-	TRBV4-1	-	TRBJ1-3	TGCGCCAGCAGCCAAGACACCCCGACAGATCTGATTTTCTCTGGAAACACCATATATTTT	CASSQDTPTDLIFSGNTIYF
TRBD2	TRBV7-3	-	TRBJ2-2	TGTGCCAGCAGCGCGAGACTAGCGGGAGTCGGCGGGGAGCTGTTTTTT	CASSARLAGVGGELFF
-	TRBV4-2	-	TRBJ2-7	TGTGCCAGCAGCCAAGGGGGCTACTACGAGCAGTACTTC	CASSQGGYYEQYF
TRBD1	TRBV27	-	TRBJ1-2	TGTGCCAGCAGTTTAAAAGGGACAGGCCCTATGGGGTCTATCTATGGCTACACCTTC	CASSLKGTGPMGSIYGYTF
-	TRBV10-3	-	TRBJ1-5	TGTGCCATCAGAGACAGCCGCAATCAGCCCCAGCATTTT	CAIRDSRNQPQHF
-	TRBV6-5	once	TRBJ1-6	TGTGCCAGCAAGGACAGCCTTAATTCACCCCTCCACTTT	CASKDSLNSPLHF
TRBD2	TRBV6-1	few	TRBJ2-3	TGTGCCAGCAGTGGACTAGCGGGAGGGCCAGATACGCAGTATTTT	CASSGLAGGPDTQYF
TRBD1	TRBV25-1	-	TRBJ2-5	TGTGCCAGCAGTGAATACTTAGGGACAGGGGGAAATGAGGCCCAGTACTTC	CASSEYLGTGGNEAQYF
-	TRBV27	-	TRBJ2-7	TGTGCCAGTGGCGGGTCTATCTACGAGCAGTACTTC	CASGGSIYEQYF
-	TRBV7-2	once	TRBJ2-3	TGTGCCAGCAGCTTAAAAGCGACAGATACGCAGTATTTT	CASSLKATDTQYF
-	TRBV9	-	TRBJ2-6	TGTGCCAGCAGCGTAGAATACAGGGCCGGGGCCAACGTCCTGACTTTC	CASSVEYRAGANVLTF
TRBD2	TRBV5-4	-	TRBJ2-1	TGTGCCAGCAGCTTCCTAGCGGGACCCTACAATGAGCAGTTCTTC	CASSFLAGPYNEQFF